A single sample gave rise to the 28 T cell receptor beta chains below, sequenced in a study of T cells in Graves' hyperthyroidism and ophthalmopathy. Regions amplified from RNA transcripts were the TCR beta CDR3 regions. The study used the HTBI primer set for a first-round RT-PCR of the TCR CDR3. TCRdb re-called the multiplex PCR reads with MiXCR, one entry per CDR3 protein. The table shows 340,000 or so distinct CDR3 sequences, with under 25% occurring only once. The specimen was blood. These receptors all stem from a woman aged 45-65 years with Graves' hyperthyroidism.

This clonotype was counted between two and nine times. The genes are TRBV18 and TRBJ1-5, with D possibly TRBD1 on 6 matching bases. Trimming left V 4 bases short and J 0 bases short, with 13 bases between. The length of the CDR3 is 16 residues. Germline V gene lookup returns CDR1 KGHSH and CDR2 LQKENI. The CDR3 is CASSLTGGGSNQPQHF. As DNA, the CDR3 is TGTGCCAGCTCACTCACAGGAGGGGGTAGCAATCAGCCCCAGCATTTT.

V and J are TRBV29-1 and TRBJ2-2; D gene unclear. The germline V and J ends were trimmed by 4 bases and 1 base, with 4 bases remaining between them. The length of the CDR3 is 12 residues. Germline V gene data show CDR1 as SQVTM and CDR2 as ANQGSEA. The CDR3 sequence is CSVGLNTGELFF. DNA of the CDR3: TGCAGCGTTGGCCTGAACACCGGGGAGCTGTTTTTT.

This clonotype was found many times. The rearrangement uses TRBV11-2 and TRBJ2-7, with D perhaps TRBD1 or TRBD2 (7 bases each). Germline CDR1 reads SGHAT; CDR2 reads FQNNGV. V was shortened by 0 bases and J by 2 bases, with 20 bases between the two germline ends. The CDR3 spans 18 residues. This chain's CDR3 is CASSLDPNRGGTTYEQYF. CDR3 nucleotide sequence: TGTGCCAGCAGCTTAGACCCAAACAGGGGAGGGACAACCTACGAGCAGTACTTC.

This clonotype appeared many times. V usage is TRBV24-1 and J usage is TRBJ1-2, with D perhaps TRBD1 (5 bases). Germline loops: CDR1 KGHDR, CDR2 SFDVKD. This CDR3 spans 12 amino acids. V was trimmed by 5 bases and J by 7 bases, leaving 10 bases between them. The CDR3 DNA follows: TGTGCCACCAGTGTAGGGGAAAGTGGCTACACCTTC. Translated, it gives CATSVGESGYTF.

This clonotype was recorded many times. V usage is TRBV20-1 and J usage is TRBJ2-4; 11 nucleotides line up with TRBD2. V trimming: 2 bases; J trimming: 4 bases; junction bases outside the gene matches: 7. Germline V gene data show CDR1 as DFQATT and CDR2 as SNEGSKA (reference sequence). There are 16 residues in the CDR3. Here the CDR3 reads CSARLSGGEAKNIQYF. The CDR3 DNA follows: TGCAGTGCTAGACTTAGCGGGGGGGAGGCTAAAAACATTCAGTACTTC.

This clonotype occurred many times. This rearrangement joins TRBV2 to TRBJ2-5, with D possibly TRBD1 on 5 matching bases. Germline lookup yields CDR1 SNHLY and CDR2 FYNNEI. Trimming cost V 7 bases and J 0 bases, with 12 bases left between them. The CDR3 totals 14 residues. The CDR3, as DNA: TGTGCCAGCAAGGCAGGGAAGTACCAAGAGACCCAGTACTTC. Its translation: CASKAGKYQETQYF.

This clonotype came up a few times. The chain employs TRBV6-6 and TRBJ2-1; D ambiguous. V lost 3 bases, J lost 10 bases, and 7 bases lay in between. CDR1 is MNHNY and CDR2 is SVGAGI in the germline V gene (reference sequence). The CDR3 has 11 residues. The CDR3 region has the DNA TGTGCCAGCAGTTATGCCCGGGAGCAGTTCTTC. Protein sequence: CASSYAREQFF.

This clonotype was detected many times. V and J are TRBV3-1 and TRBJ1-4; D not resolved. This CDR3 region has 14 residues. CDR1 LGHDT and CDR2 YNNKEL come from the germline V gene (reference sequence). Between the trimmed V and J ends, which lost 4 bases and 4 bases, there was a span of 10 bases. The CDR3 sequence: CASSRLYGNEKLFF. In DNA form, the CDR3 reads TGTGCCAGCAGCCGTTTATACGGTAATGAAAAACTGTTTTTT.

This clonotype was found a few times. The chain uses TRBV19 and TRBJ1-1; 7 bases line up with TRBD1. This CDR3 contains 15 residues. V lost 7 bases to trimming and J lost 0 bases; unmatched junction nucleotides: 8. Germline V gene lookup returns CDR1 LNHDA and CDR2 SQIVND (reference sequence). The DNA for the CDR3 is TGTGCCAGTAATATGAGGGGGCAAGTGAACACTGAAGCTTTCTTT. Translated, it gives CASNMRGQVNTEAFF.

At least ten counts were recorded for this clonotype. CDR3 region: CSASLWASGGRGEETQYF. The DNA of the CDR3 is TGCAGTGCTAGTTTATGGGCTAGCGGGGGGCGAGGAGAAGAGACCCAGTACTTC. The rearrangement links TRBV20-1 to TRBJ2-5, with 11 bases that match TRBD2. The J segment lost 3 bases and the V segment lost 3 bases, leaving 15 bases of the junction unmatched. The CDR3 sequence is 18 residues long. Germline V gene data show CDR1 as DFQATT and CDR2 as SNEGSKA (reference sequence).

The chain has TRBV6-2 or TRBV6-3 and TRBJ2-6, with 10 bases aligning to TRBD1. Germline CDR1 reads MNHEY; CDR2 reads SVGEGT. This CDR3 contains 18 residues. The ends lost 0 bases at V and 4 bases at J; junction bases unmatched: 6. CDR3 in DNA: TGTGCCAGCAGTTACTCGACAGGGGGCTTTTCCGGGGCCAACGTCCTGACTTTC. Encoded protein: CASSYSTGGFSGANVLTF.

This clonotype was counted only a few times. The rearrangement uses TRBV2 and TRBJ1-3, with 9 bases lining up with TRBD1. CDR3 size: 13 residues. Germline CDR1 SNHLY, CDR2 FYNNEI. The J segment lost 3 bases and the V segment lost 6 bases, leaving 0 bases of the junction unmatched. The CDR3 here is CASRTGGGNTIYF. CDR3 bases: TGTGCCAGCAGGACAGGGGGTGGAAACACCATATATTTT.

The chain employs TRBV5-6 and TRBJ2-1; tentative D call: TRBD1 (5 bases). V lost 4 bases to trimming and J lost 4 bases, with 15 bases between them. The germline CDR1 and CDR2 sequences are SGHDT and YYEEEE. The CDR3 consists of 15 residues. The CDR3, as DNA: TGTGCCAGCAGCCTAAGGACAAGTTTTTACAATGAGCAGTTCTTC. As protein: CASSLRTSFYNEQFF.

V and J are TRBV24-1 and TRBJ2-7, with TRBD1 as a possible D gene (8 bases). CDR1 and CDR2 (germline): KGHDR, SFDVKD. Trimming pared 0 bases from V and 2 bases from J, leaving 13 bases between. This CDR3 comprises 16 residues. The CDR3 DNA sequence: TGTGCCACCAGTGATTTGACAGGGGGGGGGACCTACGAGCAGTACTTC. It translates to CATSDLTGGGTYEQYF.

This clonotype was observed many times. The chain carries TRBV12-3 or TRBV12-4 and TRBJ1-6; TRBD1 is a possible D gene (6 bases). V lost 1 base and J lost 5, with 9 bases in between. This CDR3 has 15 residues. The CDR3 DNA is TGTGCCAGCAGTTTAGGGCAGGGGAATAATTCACCCCTCCACTTT. This encodes CASSLGQGNNSPLHF.

This clonotype was counted ten times or more. The DNA of the CDR3 is TGTGCCAGCAGTTTCCGGGGTCCTAGCAATCAGCCCCAGCATTTT. This sequence encodes CASSFRGPSNQPQHF. The rearrangement joins TRBV28 to TRBJ1-5; D unresolved. The germline V gene has CDR1 MDHEN and CDR2 SYDVKM. The CDR3 has 15 amino acids. With 3 bases removed from V and 0 bases from J, the gap between germline ends came to 9 bases.

CDR3 sequence (DNA): TGTGCCACCAGGGGAGGCTCCTACAATGAGCAGTTCTTC. It translates to CATRGGSYNEQFF. This rearrangement joins TRBV24-1 to TRBJ2-1, with D tentatively TRBD2 (6 bases). V lost 7 bases and J 0 bases, leaving 6 bases between the germline ends. Germline values: CDR1 KGHDR, CDR2 SFDVKD. CDR3 length equals 13 residues.

This clonotype was detected only a few times. The rearrangement links TRBV19 to TRBJ2-7; 11 bases match TRBD1. Germline values: CDR1 LNHDA, CDR2 SQIVND (reference sequence). This CDR3 contains 14 residues. J lost 4 bases, V lost 7 bases, and 6 bases had no gene match. Written as DNA, the CDR3 is TGTGCCAGTAAACCGGGACAGGGGGGATACGAGCAGTACTTC. Translating gives CASKPGQGGYEQYF.

This clonotype was seen at least ten times. The chain joins TRBV11-3 to TRBJ2-1; TRBD1 matches at 8 bases. The CDR3 sequence is 16 residues long. Looked up from germline, CDR1 is SGHNT and CDR2 is YENEEA. Trimming removed 4 bases from V and 8 bases from J; junction bases left unmatched: 13. The CDR3 loop reads CASSSDGTGYYHEQFF. The CDR3 DNA follows: TGTGCCAGCAGCTCCGACGGGACAGGCTATTACCATGAGCAGTTCTTC.

This clonotype was seen at least ten times. This chain connects TRBV6-1 to TRBJ1-1, with 8 bases lining up with TRBD1. J gave up 0 bases and V 4 bases, and 4 bases lay outside the gene matches. The CDR3 runs to 15 residues. Germline CDR1 and CDR2: MNHNS and SASEGT. The CDR3 region has the DNA TGTGCCAGCAGTGCCGACAGGGGATTGAACACTGAAGCTTTCTTT. Protein sequence: CASSADRGLNTEAFF.

This clonotype was recorded at least ten times. The rearrangement links TRBV6-2 or TRBV6-3 to TRBJ2-7; tentatively, D is TRBD1 or TRBD2 (5 bases each). The length of the CDR3 is 14 residues. In germline, CDR1 is MNHEY, CDR2 SVGEGT. Trimming removed 6 bases at V and 5 bases at J, with 17 bases between. In DNA, the CDR3 is TGTGCCAGCAGCACCCCCCGGGACGCTAACGAGCAGTACTTC. It is translated as CASSTPRDANEQYF.

In regard to this clonotype: A much larger clone sits a single nucleotide away, making a read error possible. This rearrangement joins TRBV5-1 to TRBJ2-1, with D maybe TRBD2 (6 bases). CDR1 is SGHRS and CDR2 is YFSETQ in the germline V gene. Deletions cut 1 base from V and 3 bases from J, with 11 bases between. This CDR3 has 15 residues. CDR3 nucleotide sequence: TGCGCCAGCAGCTTGCCGGGGGTAAACTACAATGAGCAGTTCTTC. This encodes CASSLPGVNYNEQFF.

This clonotype was seen at least ten times. This chain links TRBV7-9 with TRBJ2-1; D not certain. Germline V gene data show CDR1 as SEHNR and CDR2 as FQNEAQ (reference sequence). Deletions cut 6 bases from V and 5 bases from J, with 2 bases between. This CDR3 is built from 10 residues. CDR3 loop: CASSDNEQFF. CDR3 bases: TGTGCCAGCAGTGACAATGAGCAGTTCTTC.

As to this clonotype: A much larger clone lies a single base off, so this may be a read error. V gene TRBV19 combines with J gene TRBJ2-4, with a weak D call TRBD1 (6 bases). The CDR3 is 14 amino acids. Germline assignment: CDR1 LNHDA and CDR2 SQIVND (reference sequence). CDR3 sequence reads: CASNRDITKNMQYF. In DNA, the CDR3 is TGTGCCAGTAACCGGGACATAACCAAAAACATGCAGTACTTC. Based on the CDR3 plus reference TRBV19 and TRBJ2-4, the full variable domain is DGGITQSPKYLFRKEGQNVTLSCEQNLNHDAMYWYRQDPGQGLRLIYYSQIVNDFQKGDIAEGYSVSREKKESFPLTVTSAQKNPTAFYLCASNRDITKNMQYFGAGTRLSVL.

This clonotype was recorded many times. The rearrangement joins TRBV28 to TRBJ1-1; D gene uncertain. The CDR3 spans 12 residues. CDR1 MDHEN and CDR2 SYDVKM come from the germline V gene. The V end lost 5 bases, the J end lost 4 bases, and 8 bases lay between the germline ends. The CDR3 bases are TGTGCCAGCAGTAGTAGGGCCACTGAAGCTTTCTTT. It translates to CASSSRATEAFF.

The V call is TRBV5-4, the J call TRBJ1-1, with 7 bases matching TRBD1. CDR1 and CDR2 from the germline V gene are SGHNT and YYREEE (reference sequence). J gave up 2 bases and V 0 bases, and 4 bases lay outside the gene matches. The CDR3 runs to 15 residues. Here the CDR3 reads CASSLVHRGNTEAFF. The CDR3 DNA reads as TGTGCCAGCAGCTTGGTACACAGGGGAAACACTGAAGCTTTCTTT. Complete variable domain (other parts from reference TRBV5-4 and TRBJ1-1): ETGVTQSPTHLIKTRGQQVTLRCSSQSGHNTVSWYQQALGQGPQFIFQYYREEENGRGNFPPRFSGLQFPNYSSELNVNALELDDSALYLCASSLVHRGNTEAFFGQGTRLTVV.

This clonotype was counted ten times or more. The chain uses TRBV6-1 and TRBJ2-2; tentative D call: TRBD1 (5 bases). The CDR3 runs to 15 residues. V was cut by 3 bases and J by 2 bases, with 10 bases left in between. CDR1 and CDR2 from the germline V gene are MNHNS and SASEGT. Here the CDR3 DNA reads TGTGCCAGCAGTGAGGTGCAGGGCAACACCGGGGAGCTGTTTTTT. Its translation is CASSEVQGNTGELFF.

The chain joins TRBV12-3 or TRBV12-4 to TRBJ1-1; 8 bases line up with TRBD1. The CDR3 has 15 residues. With V trimmed by 2 bases and J by 4 bases, 6 bases remained unmatched. This CDR3 reads CASSLYSGGGTEAFF. CDR3 bases: TGTGCCAGCAGTTTATATTCAGGGGGCGGCACTGAAGCTTTCTTT.